Sequencing of this T cell receptor beta chain was carried out in a study of T cell responses to AZD1222 COVID-19 vaccine. The junction had 2 bases not matched to a gene; V was cut back by 1 base and J by 6 bases. Per the germline V gene, CDR1 is LNHDA and CDR2 is SQIVND (reference sequence). This CDR3 comprises 14 residues. The study's findings and limits: Clonal diversity was possibly underestimated, and white British individuals and females predominated among donors.

Libraries were prepared by immunoSEQ multiplex PCR; TCRdb keeps only in-frame clonotypes and omits some of them. This table has some 180,000 clones, over 80% appearing once. On this clone: As yet, its antigen is unknown.

The chain uses TRBV19 and TRBJ2-1, with 8 bases matching TRBD2. The sample in question was peripheral blood, obtained 28 days after the second dose of the MenACWY control vaccine. The sequence derives from an adult who received the MenACWY meningococcal vaccine as a control. CDR3 DNA: TGTGCCAGTAGTATAGCGGGGGGGCCCAATGAGCAGTTCTTC. Protein sequence: CASSIAGGPNEQFF.